This entry lists 12 T cell receptor beta chains sequenced from one sample in a study of cytomegalovirus exposure and HLA in healthy donors. The PCR contained 60 Vbeta and 13 Jbeta primers. Some clones are missing from TCRdb's copy, which holds only in-frame ones; the method was immunoSEQ multiplex PCR. Of around 150,000 clones listed, more than 70% are singletons. Material: PBMCs. All receptors derive from a man aged 45-65 years in good health and CMV-seropositive.

The rearrangement uses TRBV5-6 and TRBJ2-2; D may be TRBD2 (7 bases). CDR1 and CDR2 from the germline V gene are SGHDT and YYEEEE. There are 13 residues in the CDR3. V gave up 7 bases and J gave up 5 bases, with 12 bases separating them. CDR3 protein: CASFEGGTGELFF. DNA for the CDR3: TGTGCCAGCTTCGAGGGGGGGACCGGGGAGCTGTTTTTT.

This clone was observed once. V gene TRBV21-1 combines with J gene TRBJ2-2; TRBD1, as called in the table, went unchecked against the DNA. TRBV21-1 is assigned pseudogene status. This CDR3 has 15 residues. CDR3 residues: CASSNLRQGTGELFF. The CDR3, as DNA: TGTGCCAGCAGCAATCTGAGGCAGGGTACCGGGGAGCTGTTTTTT.

CDR3 sequence: CASSILKSASRGELFF. DNA for the CDR3: TGTGCCAGCAGTATCCTAAAGAGTGCCTCTCGCGGGGAGCTGTTTTTT. The rearrangement uses TRBV27 and TRBJ2-2; D call uncertain. V lost 5 bases, J lost 7 bases, and 20 bases lay in between. There are 16 residues in the CDR3. CDR1 MNHEY and CDR2 SMNVEV come from the germline V gene (reference sequence).

The chain has TRBV7-2 and TRBJ1-1; D is uncertain. The germline CDR1 and CDR2 sequences are SGHTA and FQGNSA. The CDR3 has 14 amino acids. With 6 bases removed from V and 0 bases from J, the gap between germline ends came to 11 bases. Here the CDR3 reads CASSSLRMNTEAFF. As DNA, the CDR3 is TGTGCCAGCAGTTCACTGCGAATGAACACTGAAGCTTTCTTT.

The rearrangement uses TRBV6-1 and TRBJ2-1, with 7 positions matching TRBD2. V lost 4 bases, J lost 7 bases, and 4 bases stayed unmatched. CDR1 and CDR2 (germline): MNHNS, SASEGT. The CDR3 consists of 13 residues. The DNA of the CDR3 is TGTGCCAGCAGTGTTCGGGGGGAGAATGAGCAGTTCTTC. Amino acids: CASSVRGENEQFF.

This rearrangement joins TRBV5-1 to TRBJ2-7, with 8 nucleotides matching TRBD1. Per the germline V gene, CDR1 is SGHRS and CDR2 is YFSETQ. Germline trimming cut 0 bases from V and 2 bases from J; bases unmatched to any gene: 4. This CDR3 has 15 residues. The CDR3 nucleotides read TGCGCCAGCAGCTTGGTGGTGACAGGGGCCTACGAGCAGTACTTC. Protein: CASSLVVTGAYEQYF.

This clone was picked up a small number of times. The chain is built from TRBV10-3 and TRBJ1-1, with D possibly TRBD1 on 5 matching bases. CDR1 and CDR2 (germline): ENHRY, SYGVKD. V was shortened by 7 bases and J by 0 bases, with 9 bases between the two germline ends. This CDR3 contains 13 residues. The CDR3, as DNA: TGTGCCATCAAGGACACCTTGAACACTGAAGCTTTCTTT. This codes for CAIKDTLNTEAFF.

V gene TRBV27 combines with J gene TRBJ2-1; weak D call: TRBD1 (5 bases). Germline V gene lookup returns CDR1 MNHEY and CDR2 SMNVEV (reference sequence). The length of the CDR3 is 15 residues. V was cut by 6 bases and J by 1 base, with 13 bases left in between. The CDR3 is CASSLFRASYNEQFF. The CDR3 coding sequence is TGTGCCAGCAGCCTGTTCAGGGCATCCTACAATGAGCAGTTCTTC.

As concerns this clone: Given the absence of the conserved phenylalanine or tryptophan at the CDR3 end, a read error is likely. The limits of the CDR3 on the DNA are not certain, so only TCRdb's listed CDR3 is given. This chain uses TRBV7-5 with TRBJ2-7; TRBD2 was called by the table and not checked on the DNA. TRBV7-5 is listed as a pseudogene. Counting both end residues, the CDR3 totals 10 amino acids. Here the CDR3 reads CVRSLPRWPL.

The chain joins TRBV10-3 to TRBJ2-5; 11 nucleotides align to TRBD1. The ends lost 2 bases at V and 4 bases at J; junction bases unmatched: 3. CDR1 ENHRY and CDR2 SYGVKD come from the germline V gene. There are 15 residues in the CDR3. The CDR3 DNA is TGTGCCATCAGTGAGAGGACAGGGGGCGGAGAGACCCAGTACTTC. It codes for CAISERTGGGETQYF.

The chain recombines TRBV15 with TRBJ2-1; 7 bases are shared with TRBD2. Germline V gene data show CDR1 as LNHNV and CDR2 as YYDKDF (reference sequence). The CDR3 totals 17 residues. J gave up 1 base and V 1 base, and 7 bases lay outside the gene matches. CDR3 residues: CATSRGFGGGSYNEQFF. The CDR3 region has the DNA TGTGCCACCAGCAGAGGGTTTGGGGGGGGATCCTACAATGAGCAGTTCTTC.

The gene calls are TRBV6-1 and TRBJ1-6; D may be TRBD1 (5 bases). V was pared by 5 bases and J by 13 bases, with 15 bases between. This CDR3 has 13 amino acids. Germline loops: CDR1 MNHNS, CDR2 SASEGT. The CDR3 bases are TGTGCCAGCAGTACTTTAGATTCAGGGCCCCTCCACTTT. Amino acids: CASSTLDSGPLHF.